Listed below are T cell receptor beta chains from one sample, sequenced in a study of early T cells in non-severe SARS-CoV-2 infection. TCRdb re-derived calls from the 5' RACE reads in MiXCR, one entry per CDR3 protein. Of about 77,000 distinct CDR3 sequences listed, roughly 9.6% were seen once; the top ten hold roughly 5%. Material: whole blood. The receptors shown here come from an adult who was a healthcare worker with PCR-confirmed SARS-CoV-2 infection or an uninfected control (not recorded which). The CDR3 runs from the conserved cysteine through the conserved F or W. A D gene is named only where the DNA matches it firmly. Clone sizes are given selectively: once, few, many, or a class where the clone is expanded.

d_gene	abundance	v_gene	j_gene	CDR3nt	CDR3aa
NA	many	TRBV12-3/TRBV12-4	TRBJ1-5	TGTGCCAGCAGTTTAATAAGGGGCCACACTCCCCTACTTAGCAATCAGCCCCAGCATTTT	CASSLIRGHTPLLSNQPQHF
NA	NA	TRBV7-8	TRBJ2-7	TGTGCCAGCAGCTTAGATTCTGCGGGGTACGAGCAGTACTTC	CASSLDSAGYEQYF
NA	many	TRBV27	TRBJ2-3	TGTGCCAGCAGTTTATGGGGGTGGGACAGCACAGATACGCAGTATTTT	CASSLWGWDSTDTQYF
NA	few	TRBV7-9	TRBJ1-5	TGTGCCAGCAGCTTTTCACAAGCCAATCAGCCCCAGCATTTT	CASSFSQANQPQHF
NA	many	TRBV7-9	TRBJ2-5	TGTGCCAGCAGTTATGGCGGAGAAGAGACCCAGTACTTC	CASSYGGEETQYF
TRBD1	NA	TRBV12-3/TRBV12-4	TRBJ1-2	TGTGCCAGCAGTCCAATCAGGACAGGGGTTGGCTACACCTTC	CASSPIRTGVGYTF
TRBD1	many	TRBV18	TRBJ2-3	TGTGCCAGCTCAGTGACAGGGGGCACAGATACGCAGTATTTT	CASSVTGGTDTQYF
NA	NA	TRBV12-3/TRBV12-4	TRBJ2-3	TGTGCCAGCAGTTTTCCCGGCACAGATACGCAGTATTTT	CASSFPGTDTQYF
TRBD2	many	TRBV5-6	TRBJ2-3	TGTGCCAGCAGCTTGTTAGCGGGGCCTCCCTCCACAGATACGCAGTATTTT	CASSLLAGPPSTDTQYF
NA	many	TRBV7-9	TRBJ2-1	TGTGCCAGCAGCTTATCCACAGGGAGGAATGAGCAGTTCTTC	CASSLSTGRNEQFF
NA	NA	TRBV4-1	TRBJ1-5	TGCGCCAGCAGTAAAAGGGAGAGCAATCAGCCCCAGCATTTT	CASSKRESNQPQHF
NA	few	TRBV9	TRBJ2-1	TGTGCCAGCAGCGTAGCTCCGACGGGTGAGCAGTTCTTC	CASSVAPTGEQFF
NA	few	TRBV5-1	TRBJ2-2	TGCGCCAGCAGCTTGGAAGCCGGGGAGCTGTTTTTT	CASSLEAGELFF
NA	many	TRBV28	TRBJ1-5	TGTGCCAGCAGTTTTGGGCCTTATAGCAATCAGCCCCAGCATTTT	CASSFGPYSNQPQHF
NA	few	TRBV28	TRBJ1-2	TGTGCCAGCACACGGACTCAAACCTATGGCTACACCTTC	CASTRTQTYGYTF
TRBD2	many	TRBV5-1	TRBJ2-2	TGCGCCAGCAGGAGCGGGAGTGTTGGCACCGGGGAGCTGTTTTTT	CASRSGSVGTGELFF
NA	few	TRBV5-1	TRBJ2-2	TGCGCCAGCAGCTTGATCGTCTCGACGAACACCGGGGAGCTGTTTTTT	CASSLIVSTNTGELFF
NA	few	TRBV6-2/TRBV6-3	TRBJ2-7	TGTGCCAGCAGCAATAGCGGAAGGTACGAGCAGTACTTC	CASSNSGRYEQYF
TRBD2	NA	TRBV3-1	TRBJ2-3	TGTGCCAGCCGGGGGCGGGAGGGCCCCATGGATACGCAGTATTTT	CASRGREGPMDTQYF
TRBD2	NA	TRBV9	TRBJ2-5	TGTGCCAGCAGCGTAGGACCGGGAGGACACCAAGAGACCCAGTACTTC	CASSVGPGGHQETQYF
NA	many	TRBV27	TRBJ2-1	TGTGCCAGCAGTTTTCGGGGGACATCCGCATACAATGAGCAGTTCTTC	CASSFRGTSAYNEQFF
TRBD1	NA	TRBV27	TRBJ2-3	TGTGCCAGCAGTCCGACAGGGGGCTCCCTACTTTTTGATACGCAGTATTTT	CASSPTGGSLLFDTQYF
TRBD1	many	TRBV20-1	TRBJ2-7	TGCAGTGCTCCCGGGACAGGGATTGGAAAGCAGTACTTC	CSAPGTGIGKQYF
NA	NA	TRBV15	TRBJ2-1	TGTGCCACCAACCATCAGGGTTACAATGAGCAGTTCTTC	CATNHQGYNEQFF
NA	many	TRBV5-6	TRBJ2-5	TGTGCCAGCAGCTTGGCTCCAGGACGCAAGGAGACCCAGTACTTC	CASSLAPGRKETQYF
TRBD1	NA	TRBV9	TRBJ1-5	TGTGCCAGCAGCGTAGGATCAGGGGGCATCAATCAGCCCCAGCATTTT	CASSVGSGGINQPQHF
NA	NA	TRBV5-4	TRBJ2-1	TGTGCCAGCAGCTTGCCCGGGGCCAAGTCCTACAATGAGCAGTTCTTC	CASSLPGAKSYNEQFF
TRBD2	many	TRBV27	TRBJ2-7	TGTGCCAGCCGAGTGGGCCGGGGGGGTAGCGGTTTCTCCTACGAGCAGTACTTC	CASRVGRGGSGFSYEQYF
NA	NA	TRBV20-1	TRBJ2-3	TGCAGTGCGGAAGAACCGGGACCCCCCACAGATACGCAGTATTTT	CSAEEPGPPTDTQYF
NA	few	TRBV7-2	TRBJ2-2	TGTGCCAGCAGCCCCCGTGGGGGGAACACCGGGGAGCTGTTTTTT	CASSPRGGNTGELFF
NA	many	TRBV11-2	TRBJ2-3	TGTGCCAGCAGCTTTCGGATAGGCCCAAGAGGGGATACGCAGTATTTT	CASSFRIGPRGDTQYF
NA	many	TRBV14	TRBJ1-2	TGTGCCAGCAGCGGTGACAATAACTATGGCTACACCTTC	CASSGDNNYGYTF
TRBD1	few	TRBV7-3	TRBJ1-5	TGTGCCAGCAACCGAACCGACAGGGGTTCCTACAATCAGCCCCAGCATTTT	CASNRTDRGSYNQPQHF
NA	many	TRBV3-1	TRBJ2-1	TGTGCCAGCAGCCAACTATTGCTGCCTCTGTTCTTC	CASSQLLLPLFF
TRBD2	many	TRBV5-1	TRBJ2-1	TGCGCCAGCAGCTTTAAGCTAGCGGCCTACAATGAGCAGTTCTTC	CASSFKLAAYNEQFF
NA	many	TRBV6-1	TRBJ1-2	TGTGCCAGCAGGAAGACAGACTATGGCTACACCTTC	CASRKTDYGYTF
NA	NA	TRBV12-3/TRBV12-4	TRBJ2-7	TGTGCCAGCGCCGGGACCCTAACTCGGGAGCAGTACTTC	CASAGTLTREQYF
TRBD1	few	TRBV2	TRBJ2-4	TGTGCCAGCAGAGGCACAGGGGGCGGCATTCAGTACTTC	CASRGTGGGIQYF
NA	NA	TRBV15	TRBJ1-4	TGTGCCACCAGCAGAGGGACGGTGGGGGGAGAAAAACTGTTTTTT	CATSRGTVGGEKLFF
TRBD2	few	TRBV12-3/TRBV12-4	TRBJ2-2	TGTGCCAGCAGAGCGGGAGAGAACACCGGGGAGCTGTTTTTT	CASRAGENTGELFF
TRBD2	few	TRBV5-6	TRBJ2-1	TGTGCCAGCAGCCCTAGCGGAATTGCCAATGAGCAGTTCTTC	CASSPSGIANEQFF
NA	NA	TRBV6-6	TRBJ1-2	TGTGCCAGCAGTCCCCCGACGGAGATCTATGGCTGCACCTTC	CASSPPTEIYGCTF
TRBD1	many	TRBV7-9	TRBJ1-1	TGTGCCAGCAGTCAAAAGGGGGCGACAAACACTGAAGCTTTCTTT	CASSQKGATNTEAFF
TRBD1	many	TRBV3-1	TRBJ1-5	TGTGCCAGCAGCCCGACAGGGGGCCATCAGCCCCAGCATTTT	CASSPTGGHQPQHF
NA	NA	TRBV7-9	TRBJ2-7	TGTGCCAGCAGCTTAGCGGCAGGGGCCTACGAGCAGTACTTC	CASSLAAGAYEQYF
NA	few	TRBV18	TRBJ2-3	TGTGCCAGCCGACTTAGCGACGGAGATACGCAGTATTTT	CASRLSDGDTQYF
NA	NA	TRBV7-8	TRBJ1-4	TGTGCCAGCAGCGTCACCCATGGGGAAAAACTGTTTTTT	CASSVTHGEKLFF
NA	NA	TRBV25-1	TRBJ1-2	TGTGCCAGCAGTGAATGGGCCTATGGCTACACCTTC	CASSEWAYGYTF
NA	many	TRBV15	TRBJ1-4	TGTGCCACCAGTAGCTGGACACGGAATGAAAAACTGTTTTTT	CATSSWTRNEKLFF
NA	many	TRBV28	TRBJ2-2	TGTGCCAGCAGTCCCCGACGTCGCGCGAACACCGGGGAGCTGTTTTTT	CASSPRRRANTGELFF
TRBD2	many	TRBV7-2	TRBJ2-3	TGTGCCAGCAGCCAAATAGCGGGAGGGCGGGGCACAGATACGCAGTATTTT	CASSQIAGGRGTDTQYF
NA	few	TRBV2	TRBJ2-2	TGTGCCAGCAGTGTGAAGGGAACCACCGGGGAGCTGTTTTTT	CASSVKGTTGELFF
NA	few	TRBV7-2	TRBJ1-1	TGTGCCAGCACCTTAGGAACCGAGTTTATGAACACTGAAGCTTTCTTT	CASTLGTEFMNTEAFF
NA	NA	TRBV11-2	TRBJ2-5	TGTGCCAGCAGCTTGGAGGGGATGCAAGAGACCCAGTACTTC	CASSLEGMQETQYF
TRBD2	many	TRBV28	TRBJ2-2	TGTGCCAGCAGTCCCCTAGCGGGAAACACCGGGGAGCTGTTTTTT	CASSPLAGNTGELFF
TRBD1	NA	TRBV4-1	TRBJ1-2	TGCGCCAGCAGCCAAGGGCCGGGACAGGACGATGGCTACACCTTC	CASSQGPGQDDGYTF
NA	NA	TRBV10-3	TRBJ2-7	TGTGCCATCAGTAAGCGGGCAGCCTACGAGCAGTACTTC	CAISKRAAYEQYF
NA	few	TRBV15	TRBJ2-6	TGTGCCACCAGCAGAGAGGCAGGGTCTGGGGCCAACGTCCTGACTTTC	CATSREAGSGANVLTF